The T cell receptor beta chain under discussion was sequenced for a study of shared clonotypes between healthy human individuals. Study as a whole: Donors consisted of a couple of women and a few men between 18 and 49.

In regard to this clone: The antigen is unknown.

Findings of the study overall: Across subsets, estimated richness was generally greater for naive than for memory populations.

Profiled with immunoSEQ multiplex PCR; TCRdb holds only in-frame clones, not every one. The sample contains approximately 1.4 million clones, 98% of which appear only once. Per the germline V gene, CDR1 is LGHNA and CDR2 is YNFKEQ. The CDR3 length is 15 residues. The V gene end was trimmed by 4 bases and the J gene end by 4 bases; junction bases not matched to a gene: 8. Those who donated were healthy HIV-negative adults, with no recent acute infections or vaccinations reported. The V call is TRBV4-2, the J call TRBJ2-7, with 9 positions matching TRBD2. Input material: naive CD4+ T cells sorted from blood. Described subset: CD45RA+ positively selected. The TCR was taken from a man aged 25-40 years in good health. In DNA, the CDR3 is TGTGCCAGCAGCCCGGGGGGACTAGCCTCATACGAGCAGTACTTC. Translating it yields CASSPGGLASYEQYF.